These 30 T cell receptor beta chains were sequenced from one sample in a study of T cells in localized non-small cell lung cancer (dated by TCRdb to the early 2020s). The library was generated by the immunoSEQ multiplex PCR assay. Drawn from immuneACCESS, this table holds only the in-frame rearrangements with V and J called that TCRdb kept. Clones are partly lost; checked studies trace under half to an unresolved V gene and leave the rest unexplained. The sample records about 61,000 clones, about 90% of which are singletons. Under 25% of the sample goes to the ten largest clones. The input for sequencing was peripheral blood, taken before any cancer treatment. Receptor source: a man aged 40-75 years with stage I squamous cell lung carcinoma.

This clone was seen once. CDR3 sequence: CASSQGLGGQPQHF. CDR3 coding DNA: TGCGCCAGCAGCCAAGGACTAGGGGGTCAGCCCCAGCATTTT. The chain employs TRBV4-3 and TRBJ1-5; possibly TRBD1 for D (6 bases). V lost 1 base and J lost 6, with 10 bases in between. From germline, CDR1 is LGHNA and CDR2 YSLEER. The CDR3 is 14 residues long.

The rearrangement joins TRBV27 to TRBJ1-4; 7 bases map to TRBD1. Losses at the gene ends were 7 bases for V and 7 bases for J; bases not matched to a gene: 12. This CDR3 is built from 15 residues. Germline loops: CDR1 MNHEY, CDR2 SMNVEV (reference sequence). The CDR3 sequence: CASKSKDRIGEKLFF. Here the CDR3 DNA reads TGTGCCAGCAAGTCGAAGGACAGGATTGGTGAAAAACTGTTTTTT.

J is TRBJ1-1 and V is TRBV15; D may be TRBD1 (5 bases). Germline CDR1 and CDR2: LNHNV and YYDKDF (reference sequence). V lost 0 bases, J lost 7 bases, and 12 bases lay in between. The length of the CDR3 is 14 residues. The CDR3 region has the DNA TGTGCCACCAGCAGAGATTCGTTGGGGGTTGAAGCTTTCTTT. It is translated as CATSRDSLGVEAFF.

This chain uses TRBV5-4 with TRBJ2-5; D unclear. Trimming left V 0 bases short and J 10 bases short, with 7 bases between. The CDR3 runs 11 residues. The germline V gene has CDR1 SGHNT and CDR2 YYREEE (reference sequence). The CDR3 bases are TGTGCCAGCAGCTTGGGGGGAAACCAGTACTTC. It specifies CASSLGGNQYF.

The chain recombines TRBV6-1 with TRBJ1-3; D not certain. Germline values: CDR1 MNHNS, CDR2 SASEGT. CDR3 length equals 13 residues. V lost 0 bases, J lost 5 bases, and 5 bases lay in between. CDR3 nucleotide sequence: TGTGCCAGCAGTGAAGCATTCAGAAACACCATATATTTT. This encodes CASSEAFRNTIYF.

The rearrangement uses TRBV18 and TRBJ2-3, with 11 bases fitting TRBD2. The junction had 6 bases not matched to a gene; V was cut back by 4 bases and J by 3 bases. Germline values: CDR1 KGHSH, CDR2 LQKENI. The CDR3 is 16 amino acids. The CDR3 region has the DNA TGTGCCAGCTCACGCGTAGCGGGAGGGCCAACAGATACGCAGTATTTT. Encoded protein: CASSRVAGGPTDTQYF. The full variable domain, completed using reference TRBV18 and TRBJ2-3, is NAGVMQNPRHLVRRRGQEARLRCSPMKGHSHVYWYRQLPEEGLKFMVYLQKENIIDESGMPKERFSAEFPKEGPSILRIQQVVRGDSAAYFCASSRVAGGPTDTQYFGPGTRLTVL.

This rearrangement joins TRBV28 to TRBJ1-4; 9 positions agree with TRBD1. In germline, CDR1 is MDHEN, CDR2 SYDVKM. CDR3 size: 15 residues. V lost 2 bases, J lost 8 bases, and 6 bases stayed unmatched. Written as DNA, the CDR3 is TGTGCCAGCAGTTTACCGGGACAGGGAGACGAAAAACTGTTTTTT. Translated, it gives CASSLPGQGDEKLFF.

This chain links TRBV7-2 with TRBJ2-2; 9 bases are a match to TRBD1. V shed 5 bases and J 3 bases; nucleotides not matched to a gene: 10. Looked up from germline, CDR1 is SGHTA and CDR2 is FQGNSA. CDR3 length: 17 residues. The CDR3 DNA reads TGTGCCAGCAGCAGCTCGCGGGACAGGGTTTACACCGGGGAGCTGTTTTTT. Protein: CASSSSRDRVYTGELFF.

V is TRBV4-3 and J is TRBJ2-5; 9 positions match TRBD1. The trim removed 1 base at V and 3 bases at J, leaving 0 bases unmatched. The germline gives CDR1 LGHNA, CDR2 YSLEER. This CDR3 comprises 14 residues. The CDR3 DNA reads TGCGCCAGCAGCCAAGGGACAGGGGAAGAGACCCAGTACTTC. This encodes CASSQGTGEETQYF.

This chain joins TRBV14 and TRBJ2-2; TRBD1 might be the D (6 bases). The length of the CDR3 is 15 residues. Between the trimmed V and J ends, which lost 6 bases and 4 bases, there was a span of 15 bases. Germline CDR1 is SGHDN and CDR2 is FVKESK. In DNA, the CDR3 is TGTGCCAGCAGTCTGCTCAGGGGAACCACCGGGGAGCTGTTTTTT. Amino acid sequence: CASSLLRGTTGELFF.

This clone has only a few counts. The V call is TRBV10-1, the J call TRBJ1-1, with a weak D call TRBD1 (6 bases). The CDR3 covers 11 residues. Between the trimmed V and J ends, which lost 5 bases and 7 bases, there was a span of 8 bases. Germline CDR1 WNHNN, CDR2 SYGVQD (reference sequence). CDR3 sequence (DNA): TGCGCCAGCAGTTACAGGGTTGAAGCTTTCTTT. Its translation: CASSYRVEAFF.

The gene calls are TRBV27 and TRBJ2-4, with TRBD1 matching over 7 bases. The V gene end was trimmed by 2 bases and the J gene end by 8 bases; junction bases not matched to a gene: 15. The CDR3 has 17 residues. From germline, CDR1 is MNHEY and CDR2 SMNVEV (reference sequence). The CDR3 nucleotides read TGTGCCAGCAGTTTAAGGTGGGACAGCTTTAACCTAGACATTCAGTACTTC. Translating gives CASSLRWDSFNLDIQYF.

This chain links TRBV4-2 with TRBJ1-4; 8 positions match TRBD1. Trimming took 3 bases from V and 7 from J; bases not matched to a gene: 10. CDR1 is LGHNA and CDR2 is YNFKEQ in the germline V gene. The CDR3 contains 16 residues. The CDR3 is CASSQESDRVSEKLFF. CDR3 in DNA: TGTGCCAGCAGCCAGGAGTCGGACAGGGTTAGTGAAAAACTGTTTTTT.

The table lists this clone with a count of one. V and J are TRBV2 and TRBJ2-3; 7 nucleotides line up with TRBD2. The V segment lost 2 bases and the J segment 5 bases; nucleotides outside the gene matches: 10. The CDR3 contains 16 residues. Per the germline V gene, CDR1 is SNHLY and CDR2 is FYNNEI. CDR3 in DNA: TGTGCCAGCAGTGAACCAAGCGGCGGGAGAGGAGATACGCAGTATTTT. Its protein is CASSEPSGGRGDTQYF. Supplemented by reference TRBV2 and TRBJ2-3, the full variable domain reads EPEVTQTPSHQVTQMGQEVILRCVPISNHLYFYWYRQILGQKVEFLVSFYNNEISEKSEIFDDQFSVERPDGSNFTLKIRSTKLEDSAMYFCASSEPSGGRGDTQYFGPGTRLTVL.

This clone was found a few times. V usage is TRBV18 and J usage is TRBJ1-5; D might be TRBD1 (5 bases). The CDR3 is 15 amino acids. The V and J ends lost 2 bases and 7 bases respectively, with 15 bases between them. The germline V gene encodes CDR1 KGHSH and CDR2 LQKENI. CDR3 DNA: TGTGCCAGCTCACCAAAGGTGGGGCCCGGGCAGCCCCAGCATTTT. Translated, it gives CASSPKVGPGQPQHF.

The J gene is TRBJ2-1, the V gene TRBV7-3, with TRBD2 matching over 7 bases. This CDR3 spans 16 amino acids. V gave up 4 bases and J gave up 3 bases; unmatched junction bases: 9. Germline V gene sequence: CDR1 SGHTA, CDR2 FQGTGA. The CDR3 bases are TGTGCCAGCAGCTCTCCGGGGATAGCGGGCTACAATGAGCAGTTCTTC. Translated, it gives CASSSPGIAGYNEQFF. The full variable domain, in which reference TRBV7-3 and TRBJ2-1 provide the parts outside the CDR3, is GAGVSQTPSNKVTEKGKYVELRCDPISGHTALYWYRQSLGQGPEFLIYFQGTGAADDSGLPNDRFFAVRPEGSVSTLKIQRTERGDSAVYLCASSSPGIAGYNEQFFGPGTRLTVL.

The rearrangement links TRBV5-4 to TRBJ2-2; possibly TRBD2 for D (7 bases). Germline V gives CDR1 SGHNT, CDR2 YYREEE (reference sequence). V lost 4 bases, J lost 5 bases, and 15 bases lay in between. This CDR3 has 15 amino acids. CDR3 sequence (DNA): TGTGCCAGCAGCCCCGGGGGGCTGGTAACCGGGGAGCTGTTTTTT. It encodes CASSPGGLVTGELFF.

CDR3 nucleotide sequence: TGCGCCAGCAGTGGGAGGGGACAGGGAGGAGGAGATACGCAGTATTTT. It yields the protein CASSGRGQGGGDTQYF. V usage is TRBV10-2 and J usage is TRBJ2-3; 9 bases match TRBD1. CDR1 and CDR2 (germline): WSHSY, SAAADI. The V and J ends lost 4 bases and 5 bases, in that order; junction bases with no gene match: 10. CDR3 length: 16 amino acids.

The chain uses TRBV28 and TRBJ2-5; 10 bases agree with TRBD2. This CDR3 is built from 15 residues. Germline CDR1 MDHEN, CDR2 SYDVKM. J was trimmed by 2 bases and V by 8 bases; bases with no gene match: 8. CDR3 loop: CASYTMTSGQETQYF. CDR3 bases: TGTGCCAGCTACACAATGACTAGCGGGCAAGAGACCCAGTACTTC.

This sequence joins TRBV27 and TRBJ2-7; 11 bases align to TRBD2. In germline, CDR1 is MNHEY, CDR2 SMNVEV (reference sequence). The V and J ends lost 1 base and 0 bases, in that order; junction bases with no gene match: 2. This CDR3 region has 16 residues. The CDR3 nucleotides read TGTGCCAGCAGTTTATATGGGACTAGCGGCTCCTACGAGCAGTACTTC. Translated: CASSLYGTSGSYEQYF.

There are a few counts of this clone. This chain joins TRBV18 and TRBJ2-3; D gene unclear. The CDR3 consists of 13 residues. V was trimmed by 2 bases and J by 3 bases, leaving 6 bases between them. Germline values: CDR1 KGHSH, CDR2 LQKENI. The CDR3 loop reads CASSPTPTDTQYF. CDR3 nucleotide sequence: TGTGCCAGCTCACCAACCCCTACAGATACGCAGTATTTT.

This rearrangement joins TRBV6-5 to TRBJ2-7; maybe TRBD1 (6 bases). Deletions cut 6 bases from V and 2 bases from J, with 17 bases between. There are 15 residues in the CDR3. Per the germline V gene, CDR1 is MNHEY and CDR2 is SVGAGI. The CDR3 spells CASSLDSSLPYEQYF. CDR3 nucleotide sequence: TGTGCCAGCAGCTTGGACAGTTCCCTTCCCTACGAGCAGTACTTC.

The rearrangement joins TRBV28 to TRBJ1-2, with TRBD1 identical over 7 bases. This CDR3 comprises 14 residues. The ends lost 6 bases at V and 4 bases at J; junction bases unmatched: 8. Germline V gene lookup returns CDR1 MDHEN and CDR2 SYDVKM. CDR3 in amino acids: CASSPPTGVYGYTF. In DNA form, the CDR3 reads TGTGCCAGCAGCCCACCCACAGGGGTCTATGGCTACACCTTC.

The chain employs TRBV4-3 and TRBJ2-7, with D tentatively TRBD2 (5 bases). V gave up 4 bases and J gave up 0 bases, with 7 bases separating them. Germline CDR1 LGHNA, CDR2 YSLEER. CDR3 length equals 13 residues. CDR3 loop: CASSPGLSYEQYF. The CDR3 nucleotides read TGCGCCAGCAGCCCCGGACTCTCCTACGAGCAGTACTTC.

This clone was seen a handful of times. V usage is TRBV6-6 and J usage is TRBJ1-4, with 10 nucleotides matching TRBD1. The germline V gene has CDR1 MNHNY and CDR2 SVGAGI (reference sequence). The length of the CDR3 is 15 residues. J was trimmed by 7 bases and V by 6 bases; bases with no gene match: 8. The CDR3 reads CASSSDGTGVEKLFF. The CDR3 bases are TGTGCCAGCAGCTCCGACGGGACAGGGGTTGAAAAACTGTTTTTT.

This clone was detected once. The V gene is TRBV19, the J gene TRBJ1-4; D may be TRBD1 (6 bases). Germline-derived CDR1 and CDR2 are LNHDA and SQIVND (reference sequence). Trimming took 8 bases from V and 0 from J, leaving 10 bases between them. The CDR3 is 14 residues long. As DNA, the CDR3 is TGTGCCAGTCACGAGGGGGCAACTAATGAAAAACTGTTTTTT. Translated, it gives CASHEGATNEKLFF.

The gene calls are TRBV28 and TRBJ2-1; TRBD1 matches at 8 bases. With 5 bases clipped from V and 4 bases from J, the junction kept 7 bases outside the gene matches. CDR3 size: 15 residues. The germline gives CDR1 MDHEN, CDR2 SYDVKM. The DNA for the CDR3 is TGTGCCAGCAGTACTAGACAGGGGCTATACAATGAGCAGTTCTTC. It is translated as CASSTRQGLYNEQFF.

CDR3 in DNA: TGTGCCATCAGTCCGGAGGAGGGGGCTAGTGGCTACACCTTC. Its protein is CAISPEEGASGYTF. The rearrangement joins TRBV10-3 to TRBJ1-2; 7 nucleotides line up with TRBD1. J was trimmed by 7 bases and V by 5 bases; bases with no gene match: 10. The CDR3 is 14 residues long. Germline CDR1 and CDR2: ENHRY and SYGVKD.

As for this clone: A read error may produce the germline difference seen at one junction end. The chain has TRBV28 and TRBJ2-5, with 7 nucleotides matching TRBD2. Germline loops: CDR1 MDHEN, CDR2 SYDVKM. CDR3 length: 14 amino acids. The CDR3 protein is CASGSGGSQDTQYF. CDR3 nucleotide sequence: TGTGCCAGCGGGTCCGGGGGGTCCCAAGATACCCAGTACTTC.

The chain combines TRBV5-1 with TRBJ1-1; TRBD1 aligns across 8 bases. CDR3 size: 13 residues. Looked up from germline, CDR1 is SGHRS and CDR2 is YFSETQ. Trimming at V came to 7 bases and at J to 1 base, leaving 3 bases not matched to a gene. The CDR3 is CASGDRRNTEAFF. CDR3 DNA sequence: TGCGCCAGCGGGGACAGGAGGAACACTGAAGCTTTCTTT.